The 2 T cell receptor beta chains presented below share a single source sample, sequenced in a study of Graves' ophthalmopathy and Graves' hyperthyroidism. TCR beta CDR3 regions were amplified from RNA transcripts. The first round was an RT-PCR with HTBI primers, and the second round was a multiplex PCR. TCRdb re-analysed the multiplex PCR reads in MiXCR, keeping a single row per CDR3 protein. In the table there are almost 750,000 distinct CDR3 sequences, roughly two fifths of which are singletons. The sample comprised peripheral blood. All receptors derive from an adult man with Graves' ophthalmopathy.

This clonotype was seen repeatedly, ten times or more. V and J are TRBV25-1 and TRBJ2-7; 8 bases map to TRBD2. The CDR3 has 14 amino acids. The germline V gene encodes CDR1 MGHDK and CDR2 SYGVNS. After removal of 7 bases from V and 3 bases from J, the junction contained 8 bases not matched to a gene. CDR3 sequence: CASTRAGGRYEQYF. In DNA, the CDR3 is TGTGCCAGCACGAGGGCGGGGGGACGCTACGAGCAGTACTTC.

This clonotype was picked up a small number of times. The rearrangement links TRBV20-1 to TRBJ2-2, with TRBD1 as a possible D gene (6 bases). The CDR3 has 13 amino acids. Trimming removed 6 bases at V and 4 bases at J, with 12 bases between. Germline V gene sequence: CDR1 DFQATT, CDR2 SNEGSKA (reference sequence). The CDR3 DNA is TGCAGTGCACCAACAGGGTCCACCGGGGAGCTGTTTTTT. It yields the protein CSAPTGSTGELFF.